This entry lists 32 T cell receptor beta chains sequenced from one sample in a study of human T cells and chemical hapten exposure. Described time point: patch test 1, 2 weeks after DPC sensitization. Indicated treatment: therapeutic diphenylcyclopropenone sensitization with weekly scalp DPC. TCRdb re-called the RACE reads with MiXCR, one entry per CDR3 protein. Altogether about 380,000 distinct CDR3 sequences are present, roughly 5% being singletons, with the ten largest covering around 2%. The source material was whole blood, sampled in connection with sensitization to the hapten diphenylcyclopropenone (DPC). The receptors here all came from a woman between 45 and 60 years old with alopecia areata. Some clones in this sample may be carry-over from other donors' samples.

In this sample, this clonotype turned up a few times. One end of the junction varies from germline; a read error may be responsible. This chain uses TRBV12-3 or TRBV12-4 with TRBJ2-1, with 7 bases that match TRBD1. There are 15 residues in the CDR3. In nucleotides, the CDR3 is TGTGCCAGCAGTTTAAGAACGGGACAGTACCCCCTTGGGATCTTC. Amino acid sequence: CASSLRTGQYPLGIF.

This clonotype was recorded a few times. The CDR3 spells CSAGQGSVSEQYF. CDR3 nucleotides: TGCAGCGCCGGACAAGGCAGTGTCTCCGAGCAGTACTTC. The J gene is TRBJ2-7, the V gene TRBV29-1; a weak D match, TRBD1 (5 bases). Germline CDR1 SQVTM, CDR2 ANQGSEA. Trimming left V 7 bases short and J 6 bases short, with 19 bases between. This CDR3 spans 13 amino acids.

Many counts were recorded for this clonotype. The chain combines TRBV9 with TRBJ2-3, with 12 bases that match TRBD2. CDR1 and CDR2 (germline): SGDLS, YYNGEE. The ends lost 3 bases at V and 2 bases at J; junction bases unmatched: 1. The CDR3 covers 15 residues. DNA for the CDR3: TGTGCCAGCAGCGGACTAGCGGGGGCCACAGATACGCAGTATTTT. Its translation is CASSGLAGATDTQYF.

This clonotype has a handful of counts. The chain combines TRBV2 with TRBJ2-3; D gene unclear. The V and J ends lost 6 bases and 5 bases respectively, with 6 bases between them. Germline CDR1 SNHLY, CDR2 FYNNEI. The CDR3 is 11 amino acids. The CDR3 loop reads CASRSEDTQYF. The CDR3 nucleotides read TGTGCCAGCAGATCAGAAGATACGCAGTATTTT.

The chain links TRBV7-9 to TRBJ2-1; 12 nucleotides match TRBD1. V shed 4 bases, J shed 2 bases, and the junction held 9 bases outside the gene matches. The length of the CDR3 is 18 residues. CDR1 SEHNR and CDR2 FQNEAQ come from the germline V gene (reference sequence). The DNA for the CDR3 is TGTGCCAGCAGCTCCCTGGTCCGGGACAGGGGGCCCTACAATGAGCAGTTCTTC. Encoded protein: CASSSLVRDRGPYNEQFF.

The sample holds many counts of this clonotype. The chain carries TRBV6-6 and TRBJ1-6, with D maybe TRBD1 (6 bases). The V end lost 2 bases, the J end lost 6 bases, and 11 bases lay between the germline ends. From germline, CDR1 is MNHNY and CDR2 SVGAGI (reference sequence). The CDR3 length is 15 residues. In DNA, the CDR3 is TGTGCCAGCAGTTACCCAGGGGAGGGTAATTCACCCCTCCACTTT. Encoded protein: CASSYPGEGNSPLHF.

This clonotype was seen many times. The rearrangement joins TRBV6-1 to TRBJ1-4; 9 bases align to TRBD1. CDR1 MNHNS and CDR2 SASEGT come from the germline V gene. This CDR3 has 15 amino acids. The V gene end was trimmed by 3 bases and the J gene end by 6 bases; junction bases not matched to a gene: 5. CDR3 sequence: CASSENRGRYEKLFF. The CDR3 DNA is TGTGCCAGCAGTGAGAACAGGGGGCGATATGAAAAACTGTTTTTT.

The V gene is TRBV20-1, the J gene TRBJ1-1; the D gene is possibly TRBD1 (6 bases). The CDR3 totals 13 residues. V was trimmed by 6 bases and J by 4 bases, leaving 15 bases between them. Germline assignment: CDR1 DFQATT and CDR2 SNEGSKA (reference sequence). The CDR3 DNA sequence: TGCAGTGCCACAGATACAGGGCCCACTGAAGCTTTCTTT. Translation: CSATDTGPTEAFF.

In this sample, this clonotype turned up many times. The V call is TRBV9, the J call TRBJ2-2; D remains unclear. Germline CDR1 and CDR2: SGDLS and YYNGEE. Trimming took 7 bases from V and 1 from J, leaving 5 bases between them. The CDR3 is 12 residues long. The CDR3 nucleotides are TGTGCCAGCTTTCAGAACACCGGGGAGCTGTTTTTT. Amino acid sequence: CASFQNTGELFF.

The gene calls are TRBV12-3 or TRBV12-4 and TRBJ2-3, with D perhaps given as TRBD1 or TRBD2 (5 bases each). Trimming took 7 bases from V and 1 from J, leaving 12 bases between them. The CDR3 is 14 residues long. In nucleotides, the CDR3 is TGTGCCAGCATATGGGACGGACGCACAGATACGCAGTATTTT. Translation: CASIWDGRTDTQYF.

This clonotype was found many times. The rearrangement uses TRBV27 and TRBJ2-1; no definite D call. The germline V gene encodes CDR1 MNHEY and CDR2 SMNVEV (reference sequence). Trimming removed 5 bases at V and 4 bases at J, with 6 bases between. The CDR3 totals 12 residues. The CDR3 here is CASSMGYNEQFF. CDR3 nucleotide sequence: TGTGCCAGCAGTATGGGATACAATGAGCAGTTCTTC.

This chain uses TRBV3-1 with TRBJ2-3; TRBD2 matches at 7 bases. There are 15 residues in the CDR3. In germline, CDR1 is LGHDT, CDR2 YNNKEL (reference sequence). V dropped 4 bases and J dropped 4; count of bases not matched to a gene: 8. CDR3 residues: CASSLKSGAADTQYF. In DNA, the CDR3 is TGTGCCAGCAGCCTCAAAAGCGGGGCTGCAGATACGCAGTATTTT.

This clonotype has only a few counts. The gene calls are TRBV24-1 and TRBJ2-3; 11 bases are a match to TRBD1. The CDR3 covers 17 residues. Germline V CDR1 and CDR2: KGHDR, SFDVKD. Trimming cost V 4 bases and J 4 bases; bases outside gene matches: 9. The CDR3, as DNA: TGTGCCACCAGTGACCCTAGGACAGGGGGCGGTTCAGATACGCAGTATTTT. Translated, it gives CATSDPRTGGGSDTQYF.

This clonotype was seen ten or more times. The J gene is TRBJ1-6, the V gene TRBV7-9; D unclear. This CDR3 has 17 residues. Trimming removed 1 base at V and 0 bases at J, with 10 bases between. Germline V gene lookup returns CDR1 SEHNR and CDR2 FQNEAQ (reference sequence). As DNA, the CDR3 is TGTGCCAGCAGCTTAGACCCCGCTAGCTCCTATAATTCACCCCTCCACTTT. Residues: CASSLDPASSYNSPLHF.

This clonotype was found a few times. V and J are TRBV12-3 or TRBV12-4 and TRBJ2-1; D ambiguous. V dropped 2 bases and J dropped 4 bases, with 6 bases sitting between them. This CDR3 spans 13 amino acids. CDR3 amino acids: CASSLIGYNEQFF. The CDR3 DNA is TGTGCCAGCAGTTTAATTGGGTACAATGAGCAGTTCTTC.

In this sample, this clonotype turned up many times. This chain joins TRBV9 and TRBJ2-3; a possible D gene is TRBD2 (5 bases). V was clipped by 4 bases and J by 2 bases, with 14 bases between them. The germline V gene has CDR1 SGDLS and CDR2 YYNGEE. The CDR3 extends over 15 amino acids. The CDR3, as DNA: TGTGCCAGCAGCCTCCGGACTTCGCCCACAGATACGCAGTATTTT. Protein: CASSLRTSPTDTQYF.

The chain recombines TRBV14 with TRBJ2-5; a possible D gene is TRBD2 (5 bases). This CDR3 is 14 amino acids long. Germline CDR1 and CDR2: SGHDN and FVKESK. V shed 1 base and J shed 5 bases, with 11 bases lying between them. The CDR3 region has the DNA TGTGCCAGCAGCCAAGTTGTCGGGATTGAGACCCAGTACTTC. This gives the protein CASSQVVGIETQYF. The full variable domain, in which reference TRBV14 and TRBJ2-5 provide the parts outside the CDR3, is EAGVTQFPSHSVIEKGQTVTLRCDPISGHDNLYWYRRVMGKEIKFLLHFVKESKQDESGMPNNRFLAERTGGTYSTLKVQPAELEDSGVYFCASSQVVGIETQYFGPGTRLLVL.

This chain joins TRBV10-3 and TRBJ2-6; D unclear. Trimming shortened V by 2 bases and J by 0 bases, and 11 bases separated the two germline ends. The CDR3 runs 17 residues. Germline loops: CDR1 ENHRY, CDR2 SYGVKD. As DNA, the CDR3 is TGTGCCATCAGTGAGGTGAGGCGAGCCTCTGGGGCCAACGTCCTGACTTTC. It translates to CAISEVRRASGANVLTF.

There are many counts of this clonotype. The chain is built from TRBV28 and TRBJ2-1; TRBD1 matches 11 bases. The V gene's germline CDR1 is MDHEN and CDR2 SYDVKM. This CDR3 comprises 14 residues. V shed 6 bases and J 6 bases; nucleotides not matched to a gene: 4. The CDR3 sequence is CASSPGQGVNEQFF. DNA for the CDR3: TGTGCCAGCAGCCCGGGACAGGGGGTCAATGAGCAGTTCTTC.

This clonotype was detected many times. The rearrangement joins TRBV6-2 or TRBV6-3 to TRBJ2-1, with 9 bases fitting TRBD2. V lost 5 bases and J lost 7; bases outside the gene matches: 0. This CDR3 comprises 12 residues. Germline CDR1 reads MNHEY; CDR2 reads SVGEGT. As DNA, the CDR3 is TGTGCCAGCAGTACTAGCGGGAATGAGCAGTTCTTC. Translating it yields CASSTSGNEQFF.

This clonotype has only a few counts. The chain recombines TRBV6-5 with TRBJ1-1; perhaps TRBD1 as D (5 bases). V lost 0 bases to trimming and J lost 3 bases, with 11 bases between them. This CDR3 contains 15 residues. CDR1 is MNHEY, CDR2 SVGAGI, per germline. This chain's CDR3 is CASSYSFSRDTEAFF. In DNA, the CDR3 is TGTGCCAGCAGTTACTCGTTTTCCAGGGACACTGAAGCTTTCTTT.

There are a few counts of this clonotype. V and J are TRBV6-2 or TRBV6-3 and TRBJ2-7; 8 nucleotides match TRBD2. The CDR3 extends over 14 amino acids. Germline CDR1 MNHEY, CDR2 SVGEGT. V shed 6 bases and J 2 bases; nucleotides not matched to a gene: 6. The CDR3 protein is CASRLTSGPYEQYF. CDR3 coding DNA: TGTGCCAGCAGATTAACTAGCGGTCCCTACGAGCAGTACTTC.

This clonotype was recorded many times. The chain carries TRBV9 and TRBJ2-7; the match to TRBD1 covers 8 bases. The CDR3 contains 15 residues. With 3 bases clipped from V and 3 bases from J, the junction kept 8 bases outside the gene matches. Per the germline V gene, CDR1 is SGDLS and CDR2 is YYNGEE. CDR3 in DNA: TGTGCCAGCAGCGCCGCCGGGACAGGTGGCTACGAGCAGTACTTC. It specifies CASSAAGTGGYEQYF. Together with reference TRBV9 and TRBJ2-7, the CDR3 gives the full variable domain: DSGVTQTPKHLITATGQRVTLRCSPRSGDLSVYWYQQSLDQGLQFLIQYYNGEERAKGNILERFSAQQFPDLHSELNLSSLELGDSALYFCASSAAGTGGYEQYFGPGTRLTVT.

V is TRBV25-1 and J is TRBJ1-5; TRBD1 is a possible D gene (5 bases). From germline, CDR1 is MGHDK and CDR2 SYGVNS. Trimming removed 1 base at V and 0 bases at J, with 7 bases between. The CDR3 sequence is 15 residues long. CDR3 bases: TGTGCCAGCAGTGAATCAGGGATTAGCAATCAGCCCCAGCATTTT. This sequence encodes CASSESGISNQPQHF.

The table lists this clonotype with many counts. V is TRBV9 and J is TRBJ1-2, with 7 bases lining up with TRBD1. V lost 3 bases and J lost 2; bases outside the gene matches: 7. The CDR3 length is 15 residues. The V gene's germline CDR1 is SGDLS and CDR2 YYNGEE. This chain's CDR3 is CASSEGQRSNYGYTF. CDR3 DNA sequence: TGTGCCAGCAGCGAGGGACAGAGAAGCAACTATGGCTACACCTTC.

This clonotype has a count of ten or more. V and J are TRBV6-6 and TRBJ2-7; D is ambiguous. CDR1 is MNHNY, CDR2 SVGAGI, per germline (reference sequence). Trimming stripped 0 bases from V and 12 bases from J, with 9 bases between. There are 11 residues in the CDR3. DNA for the CDR3: TGTGCCAGCAGTTACTCGGCCACCCGGTACTTC. Protein product: CASSYSATRYF.

This clonotype was observed many times. The gene calls are TRBV30 and TRBJ2-7, with D possibly matching TRBD2 (6 bases). The CDR3 has 13 residues. Germline V gene data show CDR1 as GTSNPN and CDR2 as SVGIG (reference sequence). Trimming pared 0 bases from V and 3 bases from J, leaving 9 bases between. The CDR3 nucleotides are TGTGCCTGGAGTGTACAGACTAGCTACGAGCAGTACTTC. Protein product: CAWSVQTSYEQYF.

This clonotype was counted only a few times. The V gene is TRBV30, the J gene TRBJ2-2; possible D gene TRBD2, 5 bases. CDR1 is GTSNPN and CDR2 is SVGIG in the germline V gene (reference sequence). Deletions cut 4 bases from V and 6 bases from J, with 12 bases between. This CDR3 comprises 13 residues. The CDR3 sequence: CAWKPGGPGELFF. CDR3 DNA sequence: TGTGCCTGGAAACCAGGAGGACCCGGGGAGCTGTTTTTT.

This clonotype was observed many times. This chain uses TRBV30 with TRBJ1-5; perhaps TRBD1 as D (5 bases). The V end lost 2 bases, the J end lost 4 bases, and 15 bases lay between the germline ends. Germline lookup yields CDR1 GTSNPN and CDR2 SVGIG (reference sequence). This CDR3 has 15 amino acids. CDR3 sequence (DNA): TGTGCCTGGAGTCCGCGAGACAGCGGAAATCAGCCCCAGCATTTT. It codes for CAWSPRDSGNQPQHF.

In this sample, this clonotype turned up many times. V usage is TRBV18 and J usage is TRBJ2-3; D might be TRBD2 (6 bases). CDR1 and CDR2 from the germline V gene are KGHSH and LQKENI. This CDR3 has 17 amino acids. Trimming took off 1 base at V and 2 bases at J, with 16 bases between the two ends. CDR3 loop: CASSPLVSGVSTDTQYF. For the CDR3, the DNA is TGTGCCAGCTCACCACTAGTTTCGGGGGTCTCCACAGATACGCAGTATTTT. Full variable domain (rest looked up from reference TRBV18 and TRBJ2-3): NAGVMQNPRHLVRRRGQEARLRCSPMKGHSHVYWYRQLPEEGLKFMVYLQKENIIDESGMPKERFSAEFPKEGPSILRIQQVVRGDSAAYFCASSPLVSGVSTDTQYFGPGTRLTVL.

Ten or more counts support this clonotype. CDR3: CASHGGNGYTF. The CDR3 DNA reads as TGTGCCAGCCACGGGGGAAATGGCTACACCTTC. The chain joins TRBV2 to TRBJ1-2; the D gene is possibly TRBD1 (5 bases). CDR1 and CDR2 from the germline V gene are SNHLY and FYNNEI. V was clipped by 8 bases and J by 6 bases, with 10 bases between them. This CDR3 contains 11 residues.

This clonotype has ten or more counts. The chain has TRBV4-1 and TRBJ1-3; possibly TRBD1 for D (5 bases). V gave up 4 bases and J gave up 2 bases, with 18 bases separating them. CDR1 and CDR2 (germline): MGHRA, YSYEKL. The CDR3 spans 17 residues. The CDR3 protein is CASSLGEGRAAGNTIYF. The CDR3 nucleotides are TGCGCCAGCAGCCTAGGGGAGGGGAGAGCGGCTGGAAACACCATATATTTT.